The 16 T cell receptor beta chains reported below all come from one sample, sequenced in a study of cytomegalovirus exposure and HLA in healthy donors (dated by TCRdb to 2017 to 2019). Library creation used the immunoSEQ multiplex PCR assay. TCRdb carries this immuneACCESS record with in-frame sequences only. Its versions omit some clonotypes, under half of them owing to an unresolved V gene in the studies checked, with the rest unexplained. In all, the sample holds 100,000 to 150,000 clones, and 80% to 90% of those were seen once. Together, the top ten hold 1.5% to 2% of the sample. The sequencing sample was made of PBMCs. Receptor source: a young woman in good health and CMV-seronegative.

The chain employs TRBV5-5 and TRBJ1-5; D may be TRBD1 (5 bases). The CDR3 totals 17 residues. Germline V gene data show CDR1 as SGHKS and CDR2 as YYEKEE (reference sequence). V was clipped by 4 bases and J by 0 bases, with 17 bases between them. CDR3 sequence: CASSPDYGTYSNQPQHF. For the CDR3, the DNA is TGTGCCAGCAGCCCGGACTATGGGACCTATAGCAATCAGCCCCAGCATTTT.

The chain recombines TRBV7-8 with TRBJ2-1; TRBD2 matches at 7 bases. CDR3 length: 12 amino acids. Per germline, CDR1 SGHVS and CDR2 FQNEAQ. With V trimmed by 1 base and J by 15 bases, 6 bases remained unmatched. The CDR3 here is CASSLGGGSVFF. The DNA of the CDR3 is TGTGCCAGCAGCTTAGGAGGCGGGAGTGTGTTCTTC.

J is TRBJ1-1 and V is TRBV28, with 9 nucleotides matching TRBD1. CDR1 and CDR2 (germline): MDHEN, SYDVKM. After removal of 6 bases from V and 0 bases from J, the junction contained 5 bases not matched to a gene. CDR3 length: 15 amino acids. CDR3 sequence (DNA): TGTGCCAGCAGGAAACAGGGGGCGATGAACACTGAAGCTTTCTTT. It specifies CASRKQGAMNTEAFF. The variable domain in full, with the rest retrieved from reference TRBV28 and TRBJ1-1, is DVKVTQSSRYLVKRTGEKVFLECVQDMDHENMFWYRQDPGLGLRLIYFSYDVKMKEKGDIPEGYSVSREKKERFSLILESASTNQTSMYLCASRKQGAMNTEAFFGQGTRLTVV.

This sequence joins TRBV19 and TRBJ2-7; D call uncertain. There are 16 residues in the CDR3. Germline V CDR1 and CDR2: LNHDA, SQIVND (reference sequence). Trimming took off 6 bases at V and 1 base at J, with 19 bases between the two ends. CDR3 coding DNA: TGTGCCAGTAGCCCTCTGGTTGGTGTACGGTCCTACGAGCAGTACTTC. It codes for CASSPLVGVRSYEQYF.

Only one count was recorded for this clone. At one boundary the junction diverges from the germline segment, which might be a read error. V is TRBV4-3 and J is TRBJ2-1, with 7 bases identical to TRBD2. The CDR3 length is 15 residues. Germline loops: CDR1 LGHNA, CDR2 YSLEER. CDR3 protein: CASSQDYGVARELFF. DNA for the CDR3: TGCGCCAGCAGCCAAGATTACGGGGTCGCGCGGGAGCTGTTCTTC.

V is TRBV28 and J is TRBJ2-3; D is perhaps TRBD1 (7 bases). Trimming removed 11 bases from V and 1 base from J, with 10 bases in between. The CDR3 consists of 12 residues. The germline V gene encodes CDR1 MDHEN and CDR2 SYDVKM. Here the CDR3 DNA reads TGTGCCGGAGGGGGCGGCACAGATACGCAGTATTTT. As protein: CAGGGGTDTQYF.

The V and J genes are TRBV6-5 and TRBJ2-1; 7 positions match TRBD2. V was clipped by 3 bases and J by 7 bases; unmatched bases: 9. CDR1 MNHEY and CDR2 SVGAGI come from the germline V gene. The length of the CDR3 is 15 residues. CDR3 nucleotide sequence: TGTGCCAGCAGTTATGCTCTAGCGGCTCTGAATGAGCAGTTCTTC. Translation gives CASSYALAALNEQFF.

As DNA, the CDR3 is TGTGCCAGCAGCCAAGATCGGGGAGGGCGCGAGCAGTACTTC. It yields the protein CASSQDRGGREQYF. The V gene is TRBV4-2, the J gene TRBJ2-7, with 7 bases aligning to TRBD2. Germline CDR1 is LGHNA and CDR2 is YNFKEQ. This CDR3 has 14 residues. V was clipped by 0 bases and J by 6 bases; unmatched bases: 5.

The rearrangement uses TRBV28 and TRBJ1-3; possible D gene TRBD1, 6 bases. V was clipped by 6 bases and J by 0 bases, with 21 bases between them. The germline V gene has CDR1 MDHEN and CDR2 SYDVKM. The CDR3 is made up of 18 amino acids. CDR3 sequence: CASRPSLGGPNSGNTIYF. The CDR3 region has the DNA TGTGCCAGCAGACCCTCTTTGGGGGGGCCGAACTCTGGAAACACCATATATTTT.

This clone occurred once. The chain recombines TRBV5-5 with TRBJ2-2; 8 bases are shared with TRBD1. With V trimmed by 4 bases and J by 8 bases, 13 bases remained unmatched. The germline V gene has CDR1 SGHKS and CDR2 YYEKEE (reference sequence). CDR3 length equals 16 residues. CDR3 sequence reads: CASSTYQGALSGELFF. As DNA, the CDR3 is TGTGCCAGCAGCACGTACCAGGGGGCGCTAAGTGGGGAGCTGTTTTTT.

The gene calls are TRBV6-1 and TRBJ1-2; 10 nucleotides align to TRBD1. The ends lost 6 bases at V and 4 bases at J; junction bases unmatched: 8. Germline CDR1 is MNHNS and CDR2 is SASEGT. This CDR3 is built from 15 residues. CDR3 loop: CASSEGQGFPYGYTF. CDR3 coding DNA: TGTGCCAGCAGCGAGGGACAGGGGTTTCCCTATGGCTACACCTTC.

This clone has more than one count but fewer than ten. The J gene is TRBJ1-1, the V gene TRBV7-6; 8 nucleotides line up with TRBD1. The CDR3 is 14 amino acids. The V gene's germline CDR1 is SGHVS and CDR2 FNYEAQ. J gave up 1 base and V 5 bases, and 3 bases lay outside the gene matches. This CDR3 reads CASSPGGRNTEAFF. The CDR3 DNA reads TGTGCCAGCAGCCCAGGGGGCAGGAACACTGAAGCTTTCTTT.

The CDR3 sequence is CASSPTGVNTGELFF. The CDR3 DNA reads as TGTGCCAGCTCACCAACGGGGGTTAACACCGGGGAGCTGTTTTTT. The chain joins TRBV18 to TRBJ2-2, with a possible D match to TRBD2 (6 bases). V was shortened by 2 bases and J by 2 bases, with 9 bases between the two germline ends. The CDR3 spans 15 residues. The germline CDR1 and CDR2 sequences are KGHSH and LQKENI.

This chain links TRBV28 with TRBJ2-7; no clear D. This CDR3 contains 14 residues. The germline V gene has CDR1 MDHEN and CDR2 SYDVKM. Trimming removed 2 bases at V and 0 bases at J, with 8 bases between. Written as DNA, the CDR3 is TGTGCCAGCAGTTTACACCAGAACTCCTACGAGCAGTACTTC. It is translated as CASSLHQNSYEQYF.

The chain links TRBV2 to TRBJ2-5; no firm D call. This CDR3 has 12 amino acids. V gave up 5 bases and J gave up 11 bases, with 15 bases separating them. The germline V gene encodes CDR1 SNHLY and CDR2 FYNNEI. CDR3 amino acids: CASSPPSLSQYF. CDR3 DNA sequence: TGTGCCAGCAGTCCCCCGTCCCTATCTCAGTACTTC.

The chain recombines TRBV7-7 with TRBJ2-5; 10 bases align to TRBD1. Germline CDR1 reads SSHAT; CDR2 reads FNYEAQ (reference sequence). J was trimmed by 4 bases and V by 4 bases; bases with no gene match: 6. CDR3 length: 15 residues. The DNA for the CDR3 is TGTGCCAGCAGCTCGGGGACAGGGGTGGTAGAGACCCAGTACTTC. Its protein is CASSSGTGVVETQYF.